This is a list of T cell receptor beta chains from one sample in a study of blood T cell repertoires in COVID-19. This table comes from immunoSEQ multiplex PCR, and its TCRdb copy is limited to in-frame clones, with some not included. Of some 390,000 clones listed, about nine tenths are singletons. The sequenced sample was PBMCs or T cells enriched from blood (not recorded which). The receptors derive from a woman aged 30 to 39 who had recovered from COVID-19. CDR3s include the opening cysteine and the closing phenylalanine or tryptophan.

j_call v_call cdr3_aa
TRBJ1-1 TRBV9 CASSAHRGEDTEAFF
TRBJ2-1 TRBV24-1 CATRAGGNGVGNEQFF
TRBJ1-1 TRBV19 CASSFRRNTEAFF
TRBJ1-1 TRBV3-1/TRBV3-2 CASSQGLRGTEAFF
TRBJ2-7 TRBV5-1 CASSIQGASYEQYF
TRBJ2-7 TRBV27 CASRDMRQGTYEQYF
TRBJ2-7 TRBV11-2 CASSLGTVGYEQYF
TRBJ1-5 TRBV10-3 CAISESGQKNQPQHF
TRBJ1-4 TRBV30 CAWSVGQGLGEKLFF
TRBJ1-2 TRBV11-2 CASSPERGYGYTF
TRBJ2-1 TRBV21-1 CASSKGMDRGHNEQFF
TRBJ1-1 TRBV4-1 CASSQPDREEAFF
TRBJ2-3 TRBV5-1 CASSLQGIRLDTQYF
TRBJ1-2 TRBV4-3 CASSQMQSYGYTF
TRBJ2-1 TRBV12-3/TRBV12-4 CASTMGGYNEQFF
TRBJ2-5 TRBV24-1 CATSDLLGGQTQETQYF
TRBJ2-3 TRBV11-2 CASSLARGATQYF
TRBJ2-7 TRBV5-6 CASSFTSGEQYF